A selection of T cell receptor beta chains follows, all from one sample in a study of blood T cell repertoires in COVID-19. The assay was immunoSEQ multiplex PCR, and TCRdb's table has in-frame clones only and misses some. The data show about 230,000 clones, 83% seen once. The sample comprised peripheral blood. Receptors originate from a woman aged 70-85 years with active or convalescent COVID-19. CDR3s include the opening cysteine and the closing phenylalanine or tryptophan. A D gene is named only where the DNA matches it firmly. Some rows have no size entry. The others give once, few or many, or a class for an expanded clone.

CDR3nt,CDR3aa,abundance,v_gene,d_gene,j_gene,len
TGTGCCAGCAGTTTGGCTGGGGGCGATCGGGACATTCAGTACTTC,CASSLAGGDRDIQYF,NA,TRBV27,NA,TRBJ2-4,15
TGCGCCAGCAGCTTGGCCAGTTTGACAGGGAACACCGGGGAGCTGTTTTTT,CASSLASLTGNTGELFF,NA,TRBV5-1,NA,TRBJ2-2,17
TGTGCCTGGACTGTAGGGGGGGCCGAGCAGTACTTC,CAWTVGGAEQYF,NA,TRBV30,NA,TRBJ2-7,12
TGTGCCAGCAGCTTAGGAGGGAACACCGGGGAGCTGTTTTTT,CASSLGGNTGELFF,NA,TRBV7-2,NA,TRBJ2-2,14
TGCAGCGTCTCGGGACATTACAATGAGCAGTTCTTC,CSVSGHYNEQFF,NA,TRBV29-1,NA,TRBJ2-1,12
TGTGCCAGCAAACTAAACAGGGACACTGAAGCTTTCTTT,CASKLNRDTEAFF,NA,TRBV28,NA,TRBJ1-1,13
TGTGCCAGCAGCCTTCTCGGGGCAGATACGCAGTATTTT,CASSLLGADTQYF,NA,TRBV27,NA,TRBJ2-3,13
TGTGCCAGCAGCCTCTTTTCCGGGACAGACTACGAGCAGTACTTC,CASSLFSGTDYEQYF,many,TRBV7-3,TRBD1,TRBJ2-7,15
TGTGCCAGCAGGGCGACTAGCCGCAATGAGCAGTTCTTC,CASRATSRNEQFF,NA,TRBV27,TRBD2,TRBJ2-1,13
TGTGCCAGCAGCCAAGAGCGGGACTACGAGCAGTACTTC,CASSQERDYEQYF,NA,TRBV4-2,NA,TRBJ2-7,13
TGTGCCAGCAGGCCCACAACGAACTATGGCTACACCTTC,CASRPTTNYGYTF,NA,TRBV6-5,NA,TRBJ1-2,13
TGTGCCAGCAGTCCATTGAACACTGAAGCTTTCTTT,CASSPLNTEAFF,few,TRBV28,NA,TRBJ1-1,12
TGTGCCAGCAGCTCGGTTGCTAGCGGGGCACCTTCGGCCAAAAACATTCAGTACTTC,CASSSVASGAPSAKNIQYF,NA,TRBV5-6,TRBD2,TRBJ2-4,19
TGTGCCAGCAGCTTCCGGGACAGGGGGCAAGATACGCAGTATTTT,CASSFRDRGQDTQYF,NA,TRBV5-4,TRBD1,TRBJ2-3,15
TGCGCCAGCAGCTTGTCCCCAGAGGGAACGCAGTATTTT,CASSLSPEGTQYF,NA,TRBV5-1,NA,TRBJ2-3,13
TGTGCCAGCAGTAACAGTCTCTCCTACAATGAGCAGTTCTTC,CASSNSLSYNEQFF,once,TRBV27,NA,TRBJ2-1,14
TGCGCCAGCAGCTTGTTAGCGGGGTCCTACAATGAGCAGTTCTTC,CASSLLAGSYNEQFF,NA,TRBV5-1,TRBD2,TRBJ2-1,15
TGCGCCAGCAGTCAATCTAAGACGGACAGGGCTTTCCGAGAGCAGTACTTC,CASSQSKTDRAFREQYF,NA,TRBV23-1,TRBD1,TRBJ2-7,17
TGTGCCAGCAGCCTGGGGACTGATTTCTACGAGCAGTACTTC,CASSLGTDFYEQYF,NA,TRBV5-8,NA,TRBJ2-7,14
TGTGCCAGCAGCTTAGAGCCAGGGGAGGGTCAGCCCCAGCATTTT,CASSLEPGEGQPQHF,NA,TRBV7-9,NA,TRBJ1-5,15
TGTGCCAGCAGTCCCCTGGGACAGGGGGGTTATAGCAATCAGCCCCAGCATTTT,CASSPLGQGGYSNQPQHF,NA,TRBV28,TRBD1,TRBJ1-5,18
TGCGCCAGCAGCTTGGGGGACAGAGCCTACGAGCAGTACTTC,CASSLGDRAYEQYF,NA,TRBV5-1,TRBD1,TRBJ2-7,14
TGTGCCAGCTCACCAGACAGGGCCAACGTCCTGACTTTC,CASSPDRANVLTF,NA,TRBV18,NA,TRBJ2-6,13
TGTGCCAGTAGCACGACAGGGCCAGATACGCAGTATTTT,CASSTTGPDTQYF,NA,TRBV19,TRBD1,TRBJ2-3,13
TGTGCCAGCAGCCGTGCAGGGGGGTCCTACGAGCAGTACTTC,CASSRAGGSYEQYF,NA,TRBV3-1/TRBV3-2,NA,TRBJ2-7,14
TGTGCCAGCAGCCTTGGGGGGGGCTACACTGAAGCTTTCTTT,CASSLGGGYTEAFF,once,TRBV7-2,NA,TRBJ1-1,14
TGTGCCAGCAGCAAGGACACGATTCCCGGCGAGCAGTACTTC,CASSKDTIPGEQYF,NA,TRBV21-1,NA,TRBJ2-7,14
TGTGCCAGCAGCACGACAGGATTCACCGGGGAGCTGTTTTTT,CASSTTGFTGELFF,NA,TRBV9,NA,TRBJ2-2,14
TGTGCCAGCAGCCAAGATCTTGGCGGGACAGGGCAAAACGAGCAGTACTTC,CASSQDLGGTGQNEQYF,NA,TRBV4-2,TRBD1,TRBJ2-7,17
TGTGCCAGCAAGCACCTCGCGCAGGGGCCAGACGCGCAGTACTTC,CASKHLAQGPDAQYF,NA,TRBV27,NA,TRBJ2-7,15
TGTGCCAGCAGTCCTCTAGCGGGACCGAACACCGGGGAGCTGTTTTTT,CASSPLAGPNTGELFF,NA,TRBV2,TRBD2,TRBJ2-2,16
TGCGCCAGCAGCCAAACCGACAGGGAAGGCGGGACCCAGTACTTC,CASSQTDREGGTQYF,NA,TRBV4-3,TRBD1,TRBJ2-5,15
TGTGCCAGCAGCCTGGGGGCTAACACTGAAGCTTTCTTT,CASSLGANTEAFF,NA,TRBV7-9,NA,TRBJ1-1,13
TGTGCCAGCTCACGGCAGGATAGCGGCTATGGCTACACCTTC,CASSRQDSGYGYTF,few,TRBV18,NA,TRBJ1-2,14
TGTGCCAGCTCACCCACGGACAGGGACTACGAGCAGTACTTC,CASSPTDRDYEQYF,NA,TRBV18,TRBD1,TRBJ2-7,14
TGTGCCAGCAGCACCCAGGGGGACACTGAAGCTTTCTTT,CASSTQGDTEAFF,NA,TRBV7-3,TRBD1,TRBJ1-1,13
TGTGCCAGCCTCCCCGCGGGACCTTATAATTCACCCCTCCACTTT,CASLPAGPYNSPLHF,NA,TRBV6-5,NA,TRBJ1-6,15
TGTGCCAGCAGTCTCGACAGTAGGGGGATTGAAGCTTTCTTT,CASSLDSRGIEAFF,NA,TRBV6-5,NA,TRBJ1-1,14
TGTGCCAGTCGTGAGACAGGAGATATTGAGCAGTTCTTC,CASRETGDIEQFF,once,TRBV12-3/TRBV12-4,NA,TRBJ2-1,13
TGCGCCAGCAGCAAGGGACAGGGATCGACCGGGGAGCTGTTTTTT,CASSKGQGSTGELFF,NA,TRBV5-1,TRBD1,TRBJ2-2,15
TGTGCCAGCAGCCGGATGCGGGGAGTACTGAACACTGAAGCTTTCTTT,CASSRMRGVLNTEAFF,NA,TRBV5-8,NA,TRBJ1-1,16
TGTGCCAGCAGCGCAGTGAATGAGCAGTTCTTC,CASSAVNEQFF,NA,TRBV5-4,NA,TRBJ2-1,11
TGTGCCAGCAGTCCGGACAGGGGGCTGATAAACTATGGCTACACCTTC,CASSPDRGLINYGYTF,NA,TRBV9,TRBD1,TRBJ1-2,16
TGTGCCTGGAGTGTGAACAGCTTCTATGGCTACACCTTC,CAWSVNSFYGYTF,NA,TRBV30,NA,TRBJ1-2,13
TGTGCCAGCAATGACTTACAGGGGGCCCAGTACTTC,CASNDLQGAQYF,NA,TRBV2,TRBD1,TRBJ2-5,12
TGTGCCAGCAGCTTGTCATTGTTGGGCCCTGGGGAGACCCAGTACTTC,CASSLSLLGPGETQYF,NA,TRBV5-6,NA,TRBJ2-5,16
TGTGCCAGCAGCCATACAGGTGTGGTTGTGGTCACTGAAGCTTTCTTT,CASSHTGVVVVTEAFF,NA,TRBV3-1/TRBV3-2,NA,TRBJ1-1,16
TGTGCCAGTAGTATAGGTGAGGGATATGGCTACACCTTC,CASSIGEGYGYTF,NA,TRBV19,NA,TRBJ1-2,13
TGTGCCAGCTCACCGACCGAATGGACAGGGACTTGGAATTCACCCCTCCACTTT,CASSPTEWTGTWNSPLHF,NA,TRBV18,TRBD1,TRBJ1-6,18
TGTGCCAGCAGCCATTACACAGGGAGTCCCTTCTACGAGCAGTACTTC,CASSHYTGSPFYEQYF,NA,TRBV3-1/TRBV3-2,NA,TRBJ2-7,16
TGTGCCAGCAGCCAAGACATTCGGACAGCCCTACGCAATGAGCAGTTCTTC,CASSQDIRTALRNEQFF,NA,TRBV14,NA,TRBJ2-1,17
TGTGCCAGCAGCCTCTTGTCCCGGAACACCGGGGAGCTGTTTTTT,CASSLLSRNTGELFF,NA,TRBV5-5,NA,TRBJ2-2,15
TGTGCCAGCAGCTTACAGGGTGTGGGGACTGAAGCTTTCTTT,CASSLQGVGTEAFF,NA,TRBV7-3,NA,TRBJ1-1,14
TGTGCCAGCAGCCGGGACAGCGGAAACACCATATATTTT,CASSRDSGNTIYF,few,TRBV3-1/TRBV3-2,TRBD1,TRBJ1-3,13
TGTGCCACCAGGGGGCGTGGCCTAGGCCTCTTGTTTGACTACGAGCAGTACTTC,CATRGRGLGLLFDYEQYF,NA,TRBV6-7,TRBD1,TRBJ2-7,18
TGTGCCAGCAGCCCCCCGGGGGGAAACACCATATATTTT,CASSPPGGNTIYF,NA,TRBV6-5,NA,TRBJ1-3,13
TGTGCCAGCAGCCAAGAGCAATCGGGGAACACTGAAGCTTTCTTT,CASSQEQSGNTEAFF,NA,TRBV4-2,NA,TRBJ1-1,15
TGTGCCAGCAGCCAAGACGACAGACAAGAGACCCAGTACTTC,CASSQDDRQETQYF,NA,TRBV3-1/TRBV3-2,NA,TRBJ2-5,14
TGTGCCAGCTCACGCACGAGGGAGGGTGAAAAACTGTTTTTT,CASSRTREGEKLFF,NA,TRBV18,NA,TRBJ1-4,14
TGTGCCAGCAGCTTAGCCCCCTTTACAGATACGCAGTATTTT,CASSLAPFTDTQYF,few,TRBV7-8,NA,TRBJ2-3,14